The 3 T cell receptor beta chains listed next were all sequenced from one sample in a study of cytomegalovirus exposure and HLA in healthy donors (dated by TCRdb to between 2016 and 2019). Library preparation employed the immunoSEQ multiplex PCR assay. For the multiplex PCR, a mixture combining 60 forward primers for TCR Vbeta segments and 13 reverse primers for TCR Jbeta segments was used. The table was pulled from immuneACCESS by TCRdb, which kept in-frame rearrangements only. Such tables lose some clones; where checked, under half of the loss comes from unresolved V genes, and the rest has no known cause. Across this sample there are 200,000 or so clones, with around 80% seen only once. The ten largest clones represent about 3% of the sample. What was sequenced was PBMCs. The receptors derive from a young man in good health and CMV-seronegative.

CDR3 bases: TGCAGCGTAGGAGAAAGGGGTGTAAACACTGAAGCTTTCTTT. It yields the protein CSVGERGVNTEAFF. The chain recombines TRBV29-1 with TRBJ1-1; D is perhaps TRBD1 (5 bases). V was cut by 6 bases and J by 2 bases, with 16 bases left in between. The length of the CDR3 is 14 residues. Germline values: CDR1 SQVTM, CDR2 ANQGSEA.

The chain links TRBV9 to TRBJ2-3; 9 nucleotides match TRBD1. Per germline, CDR1 SGDLS and CDR2 YYNGEE. With V trimmed by 4 bases and J by 5 bases, 11 bases remained unmatched. The CDR3 has 16 amino acids. In DNA form, the CDR3 reads TGTGCCAGCAGCCCTCGACAGGGGGAAAGTGGAGATACGCAGTATTTT. Its translation is CASSPRQGESGDTQYF.

This sequence joins TRBV27 and TRBJ1-1, with D possibly matching TRBD1 (6 bases). The germline gives CDR1 MNHEY, CDR2 SMNVEV (reference sequence). Trimming stripped 5 bases from V and 9 bases from J, with 13 bases between. The CDR3 extends over 12 amino acids. The CDR3 loop is CASSPLQGQAFF. Written as DNA, the CDR3 is TGTGCCAGCAGTCCTTTACAGGGCCAAGCTTTCTTT.